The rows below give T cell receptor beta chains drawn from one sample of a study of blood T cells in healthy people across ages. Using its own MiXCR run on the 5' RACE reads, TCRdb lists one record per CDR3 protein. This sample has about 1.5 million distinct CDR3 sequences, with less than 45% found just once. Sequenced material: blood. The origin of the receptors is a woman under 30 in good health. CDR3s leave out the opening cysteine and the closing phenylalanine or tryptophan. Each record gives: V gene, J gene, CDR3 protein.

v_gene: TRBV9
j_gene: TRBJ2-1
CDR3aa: ASSATTGSYNEQF

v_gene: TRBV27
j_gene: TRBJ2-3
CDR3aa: ASSCRSADTQY

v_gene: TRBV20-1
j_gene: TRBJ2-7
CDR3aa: SARVLSKGSYEQY

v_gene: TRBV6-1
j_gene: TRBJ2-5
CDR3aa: ASTGQIQETQY

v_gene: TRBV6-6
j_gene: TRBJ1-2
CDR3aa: ASSHSGGRYGYT

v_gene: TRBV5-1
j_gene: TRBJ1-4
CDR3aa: ASNPQGMGEKLF

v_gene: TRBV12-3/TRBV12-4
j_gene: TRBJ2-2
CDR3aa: ASSSLTGTGELF

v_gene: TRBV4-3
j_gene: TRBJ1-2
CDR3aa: ASSQGTGGERGYGYT

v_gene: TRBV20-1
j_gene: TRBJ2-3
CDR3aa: SARGGTSGILRDTQY

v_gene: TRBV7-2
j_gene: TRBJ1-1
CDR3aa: ASSFNRGGTEAF

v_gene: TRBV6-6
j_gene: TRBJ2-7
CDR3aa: ASSYGLAGVFSYEQY

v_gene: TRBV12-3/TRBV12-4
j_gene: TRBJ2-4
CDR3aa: ASSYAGGDIQY

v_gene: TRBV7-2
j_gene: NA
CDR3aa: ASSFSGWNEQY

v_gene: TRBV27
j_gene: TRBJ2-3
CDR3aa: ASSVSEISDTQY

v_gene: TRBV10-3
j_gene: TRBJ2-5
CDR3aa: AISETRVETQY

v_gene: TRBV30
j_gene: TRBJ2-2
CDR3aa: AWRDSDDSNTGELF

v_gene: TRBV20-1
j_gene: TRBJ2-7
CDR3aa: SASGASYEQY

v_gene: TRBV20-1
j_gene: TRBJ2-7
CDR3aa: SAREGGDQQY

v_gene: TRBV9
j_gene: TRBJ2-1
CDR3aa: ASSPSGNRRNEQF

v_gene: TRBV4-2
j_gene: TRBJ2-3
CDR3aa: ASSSPLTDTQY

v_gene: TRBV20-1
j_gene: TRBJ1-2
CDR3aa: SARPSGVSYGYT

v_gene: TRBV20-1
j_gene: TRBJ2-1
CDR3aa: SAQLAGYNEQF

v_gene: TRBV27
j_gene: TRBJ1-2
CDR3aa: ASSLYREWYGYT

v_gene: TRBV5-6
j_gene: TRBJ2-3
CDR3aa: ASSRPGLLLPADTQY

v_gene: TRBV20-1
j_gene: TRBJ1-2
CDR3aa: SARVGVGYT

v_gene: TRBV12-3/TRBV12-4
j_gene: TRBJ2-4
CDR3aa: ASSFGRTEEQY

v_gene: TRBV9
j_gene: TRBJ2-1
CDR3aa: ASSVTGLAGVNEQF

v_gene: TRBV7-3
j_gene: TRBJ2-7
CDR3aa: ASSQGAGPYEQY

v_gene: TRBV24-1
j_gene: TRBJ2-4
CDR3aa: ATSETGTGSDIQY

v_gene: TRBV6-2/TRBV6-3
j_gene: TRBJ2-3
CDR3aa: AAAPGTSGLDTQY

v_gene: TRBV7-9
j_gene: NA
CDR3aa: ASSLGQGVSYNEQY

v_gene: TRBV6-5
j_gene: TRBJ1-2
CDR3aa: ASSYSRGLNYT

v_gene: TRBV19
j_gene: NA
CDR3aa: ASSPTSGGYNEQY

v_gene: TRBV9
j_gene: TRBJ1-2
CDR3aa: ASSAMIAGGCGYT

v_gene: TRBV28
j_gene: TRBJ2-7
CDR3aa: ASSFGETPLYYNEQY

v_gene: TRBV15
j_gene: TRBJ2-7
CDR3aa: ATSRDVTGQY

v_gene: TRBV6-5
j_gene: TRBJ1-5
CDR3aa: ASSSTGTGPQPQH

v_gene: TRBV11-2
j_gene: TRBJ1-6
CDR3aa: ASRRLEGAGSPLH

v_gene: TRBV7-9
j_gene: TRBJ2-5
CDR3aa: ASSLSAETQY

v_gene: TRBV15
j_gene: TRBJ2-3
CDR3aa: ATRQGSTDTQY

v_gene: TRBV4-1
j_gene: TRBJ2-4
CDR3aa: ASSQVPVGAKQY

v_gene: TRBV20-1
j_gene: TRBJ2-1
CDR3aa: SARLVGGSNEQF

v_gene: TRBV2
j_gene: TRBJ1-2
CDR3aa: ASSERAANYGYT

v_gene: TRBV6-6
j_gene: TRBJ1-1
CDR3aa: ASSYSRGAAF

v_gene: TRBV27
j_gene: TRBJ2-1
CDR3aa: ASSSLRGLNEQF

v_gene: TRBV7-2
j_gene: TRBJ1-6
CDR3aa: ASSTTDIYSPLH

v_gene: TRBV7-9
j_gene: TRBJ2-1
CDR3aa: ASNPLQGYNEQF

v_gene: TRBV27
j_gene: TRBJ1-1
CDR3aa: ASSLAGGLEAF

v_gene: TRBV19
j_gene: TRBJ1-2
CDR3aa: ASSMQGVGYT

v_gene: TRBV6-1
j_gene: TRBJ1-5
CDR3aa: ASSDPRVPSQPQH

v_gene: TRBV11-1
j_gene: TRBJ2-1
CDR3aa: ASSLEVPATPNEQF

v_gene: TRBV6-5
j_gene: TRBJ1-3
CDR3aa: ASEGPGNTIY

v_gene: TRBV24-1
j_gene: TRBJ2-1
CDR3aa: ATSEPTRVEQF

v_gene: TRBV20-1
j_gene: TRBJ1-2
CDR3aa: SATVAGYT

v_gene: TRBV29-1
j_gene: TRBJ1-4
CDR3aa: SVEGLDFPERGNEKLF

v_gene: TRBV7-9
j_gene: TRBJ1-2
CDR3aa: ASSPGTVDNYGYT